Listed below are T cell receptor beta chains from one sample, sequenced in a study of blood T cells in healthy people across ages. TCRdb re-derived calls from the 5' RACE reads in MiXCR, one entry per CDR3 protein. The data contain about 1 million distinct CDR3 sequences, under 55% of them seen just once; the ten biggest clones take up approximately 19%. What was sequenced was blood. Every receptor here comes from a woman aged 55-70 years in good health. Each CDR3 is given with its conserved first and last residue. A D gene is named only where the DNA matches it firmly. The size entry is marked missing in some rows and otherwise reads once, few, many or a size class.

d_call	v_call	clone_size	j_call	cdr3_aa	cdr3_nt
TRBD2	TRBV10-3	.	TRBJ2-1	CAIRDIGRASYNEQFF	TGTGCCATCAGGGATATCGGGAGGGCCTCCTACAATGAGCAGTTCTTC
.	TRBV7-9	few	TRBJ2-7	CASSLDTTYEQYF	TGTGCCAGCAGCTTAGACACGACCTACGAGCAGTACTTC
.	TRBV27	.	TRBJ1-4	CASTPRSRAPRGEKLFF	TGTGCCAGCACCCCTAGATCCCGGGCCCCGCGTGGTGAAAAACTGTTTTTT
.	TRBV3-1	.	TRBJ2-1	CASSQDRGRANEQFF	TGTGCCAGCAGCCAAGATAGGGGGAGGGCCAATGAGCAGTTCTTC
.	TRBV7-9	many	TRBJ2-7	CASSITSGEQYF	TGTGCCAGCAGCATAACGAGCGGCGAGCAGTACTTC
.	TRBV3-1	.	TRBJ2-7	CASSRNPAYEQYF	TGTGCCAGCAGCAGAAACCCGGCCTACGAGCAGTACTTC
TRBD1	TRBV20-1	few	TRBJ2-7	CSAATGGIGYEQYF	TGCAGTGCCGCGACAGGGGGCATTGGCTACGAGCAGTACTTC
.	TRBV11-2	.	TRBJ2-7	CASSPTGTHAYEQYF	TGTGCCAGCAGCCCGACCGGGACCCATGCCTACGAGCAGTACTTC
TRBD2	TRBV5-1	few	TRBJ2-1	CASSLGAGGPRNEQFF	TGCGCCAGCAGCTTGGGGGCGGGAGGGCCTCGGAATGAGCAGTTCTTC
TRBD2	TRBV27	few	TRBJ2-7	CASSPRAGLSYEQYF	TGTGCCAGCAGTCCCCGAGCGGGACTATCCTACGAGCAGTACTTC
.	TRBV28	few	TRBJ2-1	CASRKGGAHNEQFF	TGTGCCAGCAGAAAAGGCGGGGCGCACAATGAGCAGTTCTTC
TRBD2	TRBV29-1	.	TRBJ2-1	CSVKLAGGTRTYNEQFF	TGCAGCGTAAAACTAGCGGGAGGGACCCGTACCTACAATGAGCAGTTCTTC
TRBD1	TRBV12-5	.	TRBJ2-7	CARHRPGQRSYEQYF	TGTGCTAGACATCGACCGGGACAGCGTTCCTACGAGCAGTACTTC
TRBD1	TRBV11-1	.	TRBJ2-6	CTSSPDRGLPGANVLTF	TGTACCAGCAGCCCGGACAGGGGTTTACCTGGGGCCAACGTCCTGACTTTC
.	TRBV6-5	.	TRBJ2-5	CASSYSDGGRETQYF	TGTGCCAGCAGTTACTCGGACGGGGGGCGCGAGACCCAGTACTTC
.	TRBV5-6	.	TRBJ2-3	CASSSTRVAHTDTQYF	TGTGCCAGCAGCTCGACAAGGGTAGCCCACACAGATACGCAGTATTTT
TRBD1	TRBV18	.	TRBJ1-4	CASSLEPTGDEKLFF	TGTGCCAGCTCACTTGAACCGACAGGGGACGAAAAACTGTTTTTT
TRBD1	TRBV15	few	TRBJ2-1	CATSITGDEQFF	TGTGCCACCAGCATAACAGGGGATGAGCAGTTCTTC
TRBD2	TRBV5-1	few	TRBJ2-5	CASSSREVETQYF	TGCGCCAGCAGCTCCCGGGAGGTAGAGACCCAGTACTTC
TRBD2	TRBV29-1	many	TRBJ2-7	CSVTPSSGRRNEQYF	TGCAGCGTTACACCTTCTAGCGGGAGAAGGAACGAGCAGTACTTC